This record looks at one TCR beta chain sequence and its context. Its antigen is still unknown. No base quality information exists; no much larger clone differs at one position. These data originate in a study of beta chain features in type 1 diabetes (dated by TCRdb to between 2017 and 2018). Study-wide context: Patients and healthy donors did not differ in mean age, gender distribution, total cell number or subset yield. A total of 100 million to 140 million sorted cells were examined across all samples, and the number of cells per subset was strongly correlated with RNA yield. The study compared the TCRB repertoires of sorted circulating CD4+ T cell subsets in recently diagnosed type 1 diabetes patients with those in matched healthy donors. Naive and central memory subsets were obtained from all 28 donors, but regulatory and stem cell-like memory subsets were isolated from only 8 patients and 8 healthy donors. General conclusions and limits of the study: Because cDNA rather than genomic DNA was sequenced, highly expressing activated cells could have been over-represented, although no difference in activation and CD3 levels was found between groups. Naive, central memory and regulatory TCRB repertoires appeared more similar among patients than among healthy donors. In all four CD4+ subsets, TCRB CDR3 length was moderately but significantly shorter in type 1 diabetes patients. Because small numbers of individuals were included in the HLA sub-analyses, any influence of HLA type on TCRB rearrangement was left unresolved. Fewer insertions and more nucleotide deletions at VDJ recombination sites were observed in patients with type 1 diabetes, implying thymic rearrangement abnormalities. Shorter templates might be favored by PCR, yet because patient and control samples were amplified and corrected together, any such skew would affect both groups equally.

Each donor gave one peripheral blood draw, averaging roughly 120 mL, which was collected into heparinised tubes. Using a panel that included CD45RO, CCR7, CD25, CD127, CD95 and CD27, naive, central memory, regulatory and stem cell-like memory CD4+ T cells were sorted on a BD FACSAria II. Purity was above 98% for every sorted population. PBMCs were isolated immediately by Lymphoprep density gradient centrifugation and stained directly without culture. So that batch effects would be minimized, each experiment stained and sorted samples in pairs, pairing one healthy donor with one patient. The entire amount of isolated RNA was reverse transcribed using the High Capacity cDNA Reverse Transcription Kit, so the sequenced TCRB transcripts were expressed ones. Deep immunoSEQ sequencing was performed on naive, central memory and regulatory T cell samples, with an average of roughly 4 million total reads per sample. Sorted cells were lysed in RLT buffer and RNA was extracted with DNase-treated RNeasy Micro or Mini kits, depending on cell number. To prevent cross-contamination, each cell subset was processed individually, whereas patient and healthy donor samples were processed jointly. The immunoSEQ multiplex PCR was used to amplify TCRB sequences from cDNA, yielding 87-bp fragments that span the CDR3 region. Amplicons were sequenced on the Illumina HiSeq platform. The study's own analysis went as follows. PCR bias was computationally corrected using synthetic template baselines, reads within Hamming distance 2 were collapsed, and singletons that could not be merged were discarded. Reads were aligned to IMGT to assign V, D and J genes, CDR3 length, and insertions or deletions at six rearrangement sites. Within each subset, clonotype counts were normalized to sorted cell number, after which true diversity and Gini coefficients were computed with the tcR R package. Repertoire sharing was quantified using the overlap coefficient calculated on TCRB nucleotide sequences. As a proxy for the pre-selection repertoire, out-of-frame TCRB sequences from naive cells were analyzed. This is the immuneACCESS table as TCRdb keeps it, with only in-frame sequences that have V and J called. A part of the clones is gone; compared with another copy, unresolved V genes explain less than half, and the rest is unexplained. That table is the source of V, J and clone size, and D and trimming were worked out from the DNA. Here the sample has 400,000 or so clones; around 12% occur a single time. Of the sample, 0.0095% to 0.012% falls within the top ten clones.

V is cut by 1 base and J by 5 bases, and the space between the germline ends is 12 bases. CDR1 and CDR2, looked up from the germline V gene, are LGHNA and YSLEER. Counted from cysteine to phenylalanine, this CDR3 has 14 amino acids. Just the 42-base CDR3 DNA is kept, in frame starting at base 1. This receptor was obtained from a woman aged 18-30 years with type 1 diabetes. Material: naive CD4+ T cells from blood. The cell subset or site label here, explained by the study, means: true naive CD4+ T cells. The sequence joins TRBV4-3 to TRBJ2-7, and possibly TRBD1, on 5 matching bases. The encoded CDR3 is CASSQGQGTHEQYF. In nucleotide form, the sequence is TGCGCCAGCAGCCAAGGCCAGGGAACCCACGAGCAGTACTTC.